The TCR beta chain described here comes from a study of Graves' ophthalmopathy and Graves' hyperthyroidism. Investigators amplified TCR beta CDR3 regions from RNA transcripts. HTBI-primed RT-PCR formed the first round, and a multiplex PCR formed the second. In TCRdb, the multiplex PCR reads were re-called with MiXCR into one record per CDR3 protein. The table lists about 660,000 distinct CDR3 sequences, about two fifths of them singletons. The sequenced sample was peripheral blood. The sequence was collected from an adult man with Graves' ophthalmopathy.

CDR3 sequence: CASSEGRNSPLHF. As DNA, the CDR3 is TGTGCCAGCAGTGAAGGGCGGAATTCACCCCTCCACTTT. This sequence joins TRBV2 and TRBJ1-6; D unclear. Germline V lookup: CDR1 SNHLY, CDR2 FYNNEI. With 1 base removed from V and 7 bases from J, the gap between germline ends came to 5 bases. The CDR3 loop spans 13 amino acids.